The 7 T cell receptor beta chains reported below all come from one sample, sequenced in a study of blood T cell repertoires in COVID-19. Measured with immunoSEQ multiplex PCR; TCRdb has only the in-frame clones, and not every one. The table has roughly 140,000 clones, 85% to 90% seen once. The source material was peripheral blood. These receptors all stem from a woman of 80 years or more with acute or convalescent COVID-19.

V gene TRBV19 combines with J gene TRBJ2-3; 10 bases are a match to TRBD2. This CDR3 contains 17 residues. Germline loops: CDR1 LNHDA, CDR2 SQIVND (reference sequence). The J segment lost 0 bases and the V segment lost 9 bases, leaving 12 bases of the junction unmatched. The CDR3 nucleotides are TGTGCCAGCACCGGGACTAGCGCCTTGAGGAGCACAGATACGCAGTATTTT. Its translation is CASTGTSALRSTDTQYF.

This clone was detected only once. V gene TRBV2 combines with J gene TRBJ2-3; 7 bases match TRBD1. CDR1 is SNHLY and CDR2 is FYNNEI in the germline V gene. The length of the CDR3 is 16 residues. V lost 3 bases and J lost 4; bases outside the gene matches: 10. CDR3 DNA sequence: TGTGCCAGCAGTGATGGAGCGACAGGGAAGGCAGATACGCAGTATTTT. The encoded protein is CASSDGATGKADTQYF.

The chain joins TRBV5-1 to TRBJ1-1; TRBD1 is a possible D gene (6 bases). The V end lost 1 base, the J end lost 6 bases, and 13 bases lay between the germline ends. The CDR3 sequence is 14 residues long. In germline, CDR1 is SGHRS, CDR2 YFSETQ. The CDR3 protein is CASSLTPGTPEAFF. The CDR3 DNA is TGCGCCAGCAGCTTGACCCCCGGGACACCTGAAGCTTTCTTT.

This chain links TRBV3-1 (or the pseudogene TRBV3-2) with TRBJ1-1; D perhaps matches TRBD1 (6 bases). The CDR3 sequence is 14 residues long. Trimming took 4 bases from V and 4 from J, leaving 13 bases between them. Germline V CDR1 and CDR2: LGHDT, YNNKEL (reference sequence). The DNA of the CDR3 is TGTGCCAGCAGCCTTATGGGGGCTGCCACTGAAGCTTTCTTT. It is translated as CASSLMGAATEAFF.

The J gene is TRBJ1-2, the V gene TRBV4-3; TRBD1 is a possible D gene (6 bases). Trimming left V 4 bases short and J 4 bases short, with 22 bases between. The CDR3 contains 17 residues. The germline V gene encodes CDR1 LGHNA and CDR2 YSLEER. The CDR3 nucleotides read TGCGCCAGCAGCCCCAATACAGGGTTTACAGGGCTCTATGGCTACACCTTC. This sequence encodes CASSPNTGFTGLYGYTF.

The rearrangement joins TRBV5-1 to TRBJ1-2, with a weak D call TRBD1 (5 bases). The CDR3 is 14 residues long. The V gene's germline CDR1 is SGHRS and CDR2 YFSETQ. Trimming left V 0 bases short and J 2 bases short, with 8 bases between. The CDR3 protein is CASSLVSGNYGYTF. Here the CDR3 DNA reads TGCGCCAGCAGCTTGGTATCAGGGAACTATGGCTACACCTTC.

The DNA of the CDR3 is TGTGCCAGCAGCTTAGACAGGGGCTGGAACACTGAAGCTTTCTTT. Amino acid sequence: CASSLDRGWNTEAFF. The chain combines TRBV7-9 with TRBJ1-1; 7 nucleotides line up with TRBD1. The CDR3 consists of 15 residues. Germline CDR1 is SEHNR and CDR2 is FQNEAQ (reference sequence). Trimming at V came to 1 base and at J to 1 base, leaving 3 bases not matched to a gene.